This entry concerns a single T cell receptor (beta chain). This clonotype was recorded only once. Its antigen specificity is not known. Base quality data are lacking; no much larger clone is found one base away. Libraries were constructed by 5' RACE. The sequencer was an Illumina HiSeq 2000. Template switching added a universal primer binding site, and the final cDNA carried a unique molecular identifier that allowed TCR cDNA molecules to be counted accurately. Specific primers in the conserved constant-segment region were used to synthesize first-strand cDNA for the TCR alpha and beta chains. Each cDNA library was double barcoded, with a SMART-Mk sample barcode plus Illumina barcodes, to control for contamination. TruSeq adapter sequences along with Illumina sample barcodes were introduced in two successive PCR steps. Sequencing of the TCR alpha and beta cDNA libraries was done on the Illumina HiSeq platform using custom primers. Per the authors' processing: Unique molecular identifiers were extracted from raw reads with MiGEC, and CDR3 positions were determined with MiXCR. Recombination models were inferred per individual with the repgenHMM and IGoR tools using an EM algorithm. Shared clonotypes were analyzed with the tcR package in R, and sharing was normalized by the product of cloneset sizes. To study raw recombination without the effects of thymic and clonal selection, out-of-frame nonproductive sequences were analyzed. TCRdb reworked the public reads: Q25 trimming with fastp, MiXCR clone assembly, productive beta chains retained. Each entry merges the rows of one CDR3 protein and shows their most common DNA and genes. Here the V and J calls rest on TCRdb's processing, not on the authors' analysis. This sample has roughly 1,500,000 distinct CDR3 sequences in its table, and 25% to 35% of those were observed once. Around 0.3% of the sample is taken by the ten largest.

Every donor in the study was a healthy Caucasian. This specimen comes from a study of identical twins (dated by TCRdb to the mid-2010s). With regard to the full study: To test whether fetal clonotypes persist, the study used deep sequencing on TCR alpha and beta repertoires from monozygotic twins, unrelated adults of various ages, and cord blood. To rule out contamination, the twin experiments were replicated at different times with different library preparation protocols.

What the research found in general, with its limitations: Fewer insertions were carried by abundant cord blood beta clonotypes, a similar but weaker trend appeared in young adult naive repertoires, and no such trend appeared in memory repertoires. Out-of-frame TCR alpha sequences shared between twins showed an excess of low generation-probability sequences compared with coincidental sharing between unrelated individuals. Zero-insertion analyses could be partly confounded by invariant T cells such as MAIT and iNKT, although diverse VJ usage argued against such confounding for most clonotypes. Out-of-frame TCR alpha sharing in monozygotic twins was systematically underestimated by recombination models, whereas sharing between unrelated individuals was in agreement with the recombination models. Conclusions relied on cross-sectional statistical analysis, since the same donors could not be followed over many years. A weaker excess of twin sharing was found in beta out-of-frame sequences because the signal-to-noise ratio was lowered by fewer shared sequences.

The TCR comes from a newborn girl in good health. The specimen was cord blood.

The CDR3 reads as follows: CASSLTSIPTDTQYF. The bases read TGCGCCAGCAGCTTAACCTCCATACCCACAGATACGCAGTATTTT. The chain is assembled from TRBV5-1 and TRBJ2-3, with the D segment identity uncertain. From the germline V gene, CDR1 is SGHRS and CDR2 is YFSETQ. V loses 2 bases, J loses 2 bases, and the germline ends lie 12 bases apart. The CDR3 runs 15 residues from the cysteine to the phenylalanine. Only the CDR3 part of the read is kept: 45 bases, read in frame from the first base.